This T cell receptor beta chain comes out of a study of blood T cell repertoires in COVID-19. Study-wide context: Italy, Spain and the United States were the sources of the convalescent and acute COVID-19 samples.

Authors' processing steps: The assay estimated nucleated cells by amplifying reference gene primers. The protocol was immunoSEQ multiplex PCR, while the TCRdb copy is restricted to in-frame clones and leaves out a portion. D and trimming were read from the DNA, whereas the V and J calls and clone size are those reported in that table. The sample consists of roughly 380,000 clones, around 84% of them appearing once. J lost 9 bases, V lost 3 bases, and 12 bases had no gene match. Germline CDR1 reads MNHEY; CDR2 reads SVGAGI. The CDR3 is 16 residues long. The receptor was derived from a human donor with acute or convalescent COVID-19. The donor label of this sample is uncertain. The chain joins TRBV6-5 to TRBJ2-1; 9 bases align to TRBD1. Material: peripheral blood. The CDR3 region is CASSYFTGTGFGEQFF. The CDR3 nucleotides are TGTGCCAGCAGTTATTTTACCGGGACAGGGTTCGGTGAGCAGTTCTTC.